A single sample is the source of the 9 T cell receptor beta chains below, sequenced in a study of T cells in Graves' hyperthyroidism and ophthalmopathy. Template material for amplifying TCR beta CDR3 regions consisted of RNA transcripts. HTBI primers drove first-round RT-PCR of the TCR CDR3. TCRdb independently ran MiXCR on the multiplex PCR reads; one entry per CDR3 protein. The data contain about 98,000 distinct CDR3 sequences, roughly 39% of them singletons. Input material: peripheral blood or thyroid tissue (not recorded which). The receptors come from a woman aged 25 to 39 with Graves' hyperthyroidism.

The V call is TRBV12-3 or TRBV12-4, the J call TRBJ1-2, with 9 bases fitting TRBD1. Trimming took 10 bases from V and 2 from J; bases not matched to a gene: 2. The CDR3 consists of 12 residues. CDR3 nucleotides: TGTGCCATACAGGGGGCCAACTATGGCTACACCTTC. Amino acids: CAIQGANYGYTF.

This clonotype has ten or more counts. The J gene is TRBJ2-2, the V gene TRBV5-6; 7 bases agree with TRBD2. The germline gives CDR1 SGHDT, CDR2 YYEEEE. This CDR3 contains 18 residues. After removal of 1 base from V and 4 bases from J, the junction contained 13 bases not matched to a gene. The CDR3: CASSLWLALGGSTGELFF. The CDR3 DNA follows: TGTGCCAGCAGCTTGTGGCTAGCCCTGGGAGGGAGCACCGGGGAGCTGTTTTTT.

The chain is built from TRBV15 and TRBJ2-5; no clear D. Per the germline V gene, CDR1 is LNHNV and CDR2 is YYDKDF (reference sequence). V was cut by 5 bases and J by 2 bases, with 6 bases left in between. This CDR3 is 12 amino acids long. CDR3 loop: CATSGPQETQYF. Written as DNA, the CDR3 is TGTGCCACCAGCGGCCCACAAGAGACCCAGTACTTC.

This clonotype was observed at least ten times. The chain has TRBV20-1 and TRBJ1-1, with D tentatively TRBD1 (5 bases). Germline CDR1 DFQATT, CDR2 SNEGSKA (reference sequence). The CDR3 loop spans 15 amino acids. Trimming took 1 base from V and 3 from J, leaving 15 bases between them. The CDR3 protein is CSARVTGGRHTEAFF. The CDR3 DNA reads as TGCAGTGCTAGAGTTACCGGGGGACGGCACACTGAAGCTTTCTTT.

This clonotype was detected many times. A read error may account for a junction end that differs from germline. Here the CDR3 reads CSARDEAGHFQETQYF. The CDR3 DNA reads as TGCAGTGCCAGAGATGAGGCGGGACACTTCCAAGAGACCCAGTACTTC. The rearrangement joins TRBV20-1 to TRBJ2-5, with D perhaps given as TRBD1 or TRBD2 (6 bases each). Germline V gene lookup returns CDR1 DFQATT and CDR2 SNEGSKA (reference sequence). The CDR3 has 16 amino acids.

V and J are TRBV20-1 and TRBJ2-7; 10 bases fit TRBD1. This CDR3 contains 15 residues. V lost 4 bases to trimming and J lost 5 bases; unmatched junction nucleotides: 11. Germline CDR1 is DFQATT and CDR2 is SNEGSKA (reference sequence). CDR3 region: CSATRLGQGTNEQYF. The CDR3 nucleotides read TGCAGTGCTACCCGCCTGGGACAGGGGACGAACGAGCAGTACTTC.

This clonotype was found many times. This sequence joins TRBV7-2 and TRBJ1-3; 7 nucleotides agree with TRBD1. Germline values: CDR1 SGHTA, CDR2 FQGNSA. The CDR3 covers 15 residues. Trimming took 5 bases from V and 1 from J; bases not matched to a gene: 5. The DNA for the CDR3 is TGTGCCAGCAGCCGCGCGACAGGGTCTGGAAACACCATATATTTT. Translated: CASSRATGSGNTIYF. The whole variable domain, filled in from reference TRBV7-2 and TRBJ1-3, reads GAGVSQSPSNKVTEKGKDVELRCDPISGHTALYWYRQSLGQGLEFLIYFQGNSAPDKSGLPSDRFSAERTGGSVSTLTIQRTQQEDSAVYLCASSRATGSGNTIYFGEGSWLTVV.

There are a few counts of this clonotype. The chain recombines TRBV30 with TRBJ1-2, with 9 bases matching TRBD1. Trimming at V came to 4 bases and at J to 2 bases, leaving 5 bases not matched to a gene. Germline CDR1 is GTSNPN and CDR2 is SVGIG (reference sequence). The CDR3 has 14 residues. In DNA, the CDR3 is TGTGCCTGGACCGGGGGACAGGGCAACTATGGCTACACCTTC. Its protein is CAWTGGQGNYGYTF.

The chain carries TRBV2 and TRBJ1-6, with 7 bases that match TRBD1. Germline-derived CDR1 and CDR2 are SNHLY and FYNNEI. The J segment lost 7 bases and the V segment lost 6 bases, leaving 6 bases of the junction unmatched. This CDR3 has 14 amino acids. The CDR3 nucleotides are TGTGCCAGCAGCAAAGACAGGGACAATTCACCCCTCCACTTT. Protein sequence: CASSKDRDNSPLHF. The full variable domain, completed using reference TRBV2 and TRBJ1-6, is EPEVTQTPSHQVTQMGQEVILRCVPISNHLYFYWYRQILGQKVEFLVSFYNNEISEKSEIFDDQFSVERPDGSNFTLKIRSTKLEDSAMYFCASSKDRDNSPLHFGNGTRLTVT.